Listed below are T cell receptor beta chains from one sample, sequenced in a study of identical twins. One entry per CDR3 protein, called by TCRdb with MiXCR from the 5' RACE reads. The data hold over 600,000 distinct CDR3 sequences, with 21% observed a single time. The same data also went into a second study, on T cells expressing NK-cell markers.

Sample: PBMCs. Every receptor here comes from a woman between 18 and 29 years old in good health. Both conserved end residues are part of each CDR3. A D gene is named only where the DNA matches it firmly. Clone size is shown for a subset of rows, as once, few, many or a class of expanded clone.

d_call	v_call	j_call	clone_size	cdr3_length	cdr3_aa	cdr3_nt
.	TRBV27	TRBJ1-1	few	14	CASSRPGPNTEAFF	TGTGCCAGCAGCCGTCCGGGACCTAACACTGAAGCTTTCTTT
.	TRBV18	TRBJ2-2	few	15	CASSPQGSNTGELFF	TGTGCCAGCTCGCCCCAGGGGAGCAACACCGGGGAGCTGTTTTTT
TRBD2	TRBV5-4	TRBJ2-7	.	14	CASSISSGIEEQYF	TGTGCCAGCAGCATTTCGAGCGGGATTGAAGAGCAGTACTTC
TRBD2	TRBV5-1	TRBJ2-3	few	21	CASSFGFSSGKNAISTDTQYF	TGCGCCAGCAGCTTCGGCTTTTCTAGCGGGAAGAACGCGATCAGCACAGATACGCAGTATTTT
TRBD2	TRBV12-3/TRBV12-4	TRBJ2-1	many	15	CASSRASGERHEQFF	TGTGCCAGCAGTCGCGCTAGCGGGGAGCGTCATGAGCAGTTCTTC
.	TRBV5-1	TRBJ1-2	.	12	CASSSDHYGYTF	TGCGCCAGCAGCTCGGACCACTATGGCTACACCTTC
TRBD1	TRBV7-9	TRBJ2-1	many	12	CASSSTGNEQFF	TGTGCCAGCAGCTCGACAGGGAATGAGCAGTTCTTC
.	TRBV7-2	TRBJ2-5	.	15	CASSLIPGPQETQYF	TGTGCCAGCAGCTTAATTCCTGGGCCACAAGAGACCCAGTACTTC
.	TRBV20-1	TRBJ2-7	few	14	CSAYSASRTYEQYF	TGCAGCGCCTATAGTGCTTCCAGGACCTACGAGCAGTACTTC
.	TRBV6-5	TRBJ1-2	many	13	CASSYSPDYGYTF	TGTGCCAGCAGTTACTCCCCGGACTATGGCTACACCTTC
.	TRBV24-1	TRBJ2-3	once	14	CATSGGPIKDTQYF	TGTGCCACCAGTGGTGGACCGATTAAAGATACGCAGTATTTT
.	TRBV11-2	TRBJ2-7	many	20	CASSLVEAGLVGVPPREQYF	TGTGCCAGCAGCTTAGTGGAGGCAGGTCTGGTGGGAGTACCTCCTAGGGAGCAGTACTTC
.	TRBV10-3	TRBJ1-1	few	11	CAIGDLGEAFF	TGTGCCATCGGGGACCTGGGCGAGGCTTTCTTT
.	TRBV20-1	TRBJ1-2	few	10	CSAREDGYTF	TGCAGTGCTAGAGAAGACGGCTACACCTTC
.	TRBV9	TRBJ2-3	.	16	CASSPRGEQWTDTQYF	TGTGCCAGCAGCCCAAGGGGGGAACAGTGGACAGATACGCAGTATTTT
.	TRBV5-1	TRBJ1-1	.	14	CASSLMGQNTEAFF	TGCGCCAGCAGCTTGATGGGACAGAACACTGAAGCTTTCTTT
.	TRBV12-3/TRBV12-4	TRBJ2-7	.	16	CASSHAIMGHPYEQYF	TGTGCCAGCAGTCACGCCATCATGGGACATCCCTACGAGCAGTACTTC
TRBD1	TRBV18	TRBJ1-1	.	11	CASSRDRQAFF	TGTGCCAGCTCAAGGGACAGACAAGCTTTCTTT
TRBD2	TRBV9	TRBJ2-3	many	15	CASSVTGTRPDTQYF	TGTGCCAGCAGCGTGACCGGGACTAGGCCAGATACGCAGTATTTT
TRBD2	TRBV5-6	TRBJ2-1	.	16	CASSLREAGTYNEQFF	TGTGCCAGCAGCTTACGTGAAGCGGGAACCTACAATGAGCAGTTCTTC
.	TRBV20-1	TRBJ2-3	.	14	CSATVGTPGDTQYF	TGCAGTGCTACAGTGGGGACTCCAGGAGATACGCAGTATTTT
.	TRBV7-2	TRBJ2-7	many	15	CASSDPGTLRYEQYF	TGTGCCAGCAGCGACCCCGGGACGCTTCGCTACGAGCAGTACTTC
TRBD1	TRBV7-3	TRBJ2-7	.	16	CASSRRQGASSYEQYF	TGTGCCAGCAGCCGTAGACAGGGGGCGAGCTCCTACGAGCAGTACTTC
.	TRBV7-2	TRBJ2-1	.	14	CASSQAGAEDEQFF	TGTGCCAGCAGCCAAGCAGGGGCTGAGGATGAGCAGTTCTTC
.	TRBV12-3/TRBV12-4	TRBJ1-2	.	14	CASSLGSGGYGYTF	TGTGCCAGCAGTTTGGGTTCGGGCGGCTATGGCTACACCTTC
TRBD2	TRBV6-1	TRBJ2-4	few	16	CASRDGGVGAKNIQYF	TGTGCCAGCAGAGATGGGGGGGTAGGAGCCAAAAACATTCAGTACTTC
.	TRBV7-9	TRBJ2-4	.	15	CASSFDGLAKNIQYF	TGTGCCAGCAGCTTCGATGGACTAGCCAAAAACATTCAGTACTTC
.	TRBV6-5	TRBJ1-1	many	13	CASSYSRGTEAFF	TGTGCCAGCAGTTACTCGAGGGGCACTGAAGCTTTCTTT
.	TRBV6-5	TRBJ1-1	.	14	CASSSPGVRTEAFF	TGTGCCAGCAGTTCCCCCGGGGTGAGGACTGAAGCTTTCTTT
TRBD1	TRBV10-2	TRBJ2-7	few	14	CASRKGTGRYEQYF	TGCGCCAGCAGAAAGGGGACAGGGAGATACGAGCAGTACTTC
.	TRBV7-9	TRBJ1-5	few	15	CASSLGSDISQPQHF	TGTGCCAGCAGCTTAGGATCAGATATTAGCCAGCCCCAGCATTTT
.	TRBV7-2	TRBJ2-2	few	15	CASSLAGLWAGELFF	TGTGCCAGCAGCTTAGCTGGCCTGTGGGCCGGGGAGCTGTTTTTT
TRBD1	TRBV5-5	TRBJ2-1	few	14	CASSLRDRVNEQFF	TGTGCCAGCAGCTTGCGGGACAGGGTCAATGAGCAGTTCTTC
.	TRBV6-5	TRBJ2-7	few	12	CASSYNSYEQYF	TGTGCCAGCAGTTATAATTCCTACGAGCAGTACTTC
.	TRBV12-3/TRBV12-4	TRBJ1-1	.	14	CASSLRGSNTEAFF	TGTGCCAGCAGTTTACGGGGGTCGAACACTGAAGCTTTCTTT
.	TRBV7-2	TRBJ2-3	few	15	CASSITSHITDTQYF	TGTGCCAGCAGCATAACTAGCCACATCACAGATACGCAGTATTTT
.	TRBV12-3/TRBV12-4	TRBJ2-5	many	13	CASRLQERETQYF	TGTGCCAGCAGACTTCAGGAGCGAGAGACCCAGTACTTC
.	TRBV20-1	TRBJ1-3	many	11	CSATVRNTIYF	TGCAGTGCTACCGTCCGGAACACCATATATTTT
.	TRBV6-6	TRBJ1-4	few	14	CASTPDRRNEKLFF	TGTGCCAGCACTCCGGACAGAAGAAATGAAAAACTGTTTTTT
TRBD1	TRBV11-1	TRBJ2-7	.	20	CASSSTLQAPSRTGSYEQYF	TGTGCCAGCAGCTCCACCCTCCAAGCCCCGTCCCGGACAGGGAGCTACGAGCAGTACTTC
.	TRBV5-1	TRBJ1-4	.	16	CASSLPIFGSNEKLFF	TGCGCCAGCAGCTTGCCAATTTTTGGGAGTAATGAAAAACTGTTTTTT
.	TRBV4-1	TRBJ2-1	.	15	CASSQVLASAGEQFF	TGCGCCAGCAGCCAAGTTCTGGCTAGTGCGGGTGAGCAGTTCTTC
.	TRBV10-3	TRBJ2-5	few	13	CAISEGSGETQYF	TGTGCCATCAGTGAGGGGAGTGGGGAGACCCAGTACTTC
.	TRBV20-1	TRBJ1-5	.	13	CSVGVGGSQPQHF	TGCAGTGTCGGAGTTGGGGGTAGTCAGCCCCAGCATTTT
TRBD1	TRBV6-2/TRBV6-3	TRBJ1-5	few	15	CASSYQGTGHQPQHF	TGTGCCAGCAGTTACCAAGGGACAGGGCATCAGCCCCAGCATTTT
.	TRBV10-3	TRBJ2-1	few	15	CAISESGNLRGEQFF	TGTGCCATCAGTGAATCGGGGAATTTAAGGGGTGAGCAGTTCTTC
.	TRBV20-1	TRBJ2-1	few	13	CSALRDVYNEQFF	TGCAGTGCTTTACGGGACGTATACAATGAGCAGTTCTTC
TRBD1	TRBV6-4	TRBJ1-2	.	13	CADEDRGDYGYTF	TGTGCAGATGAGGACAGGGGGGACTATGGCTACACCTTC
.	TRBV29-1	TRBJ2-7	.	13	CSVEGASPNEQYF	TGCAGCGTTGAAGGCGCTTCACCTAACGAGCAGTACTTC
.	TRBV20-1	TRBJ1-5	few	13	CSGIAGGNQPQHF	TGCAGTGGGATCGCGGGGGGCAATCAGCCCCAGCATTTT
TRBD1	TRBV29-1	TRBJ2-7	.	15	CSVVGTGAWTSEQYF	TGCAGCGTTGTAGGTACAGGGGCTTGGACCTCCGAGCAGTACTTC
TRBD1	TRBV7-9	TRBJ1-1	.	15	CASSYGQGIETEAFF	TGTGCCAGCAGCTATGGACAGGGCATAGAGACTGAAGCTTTCTTT
TRBD2	TRBV7-2	TRBJ2-3	.	13	CASLREVSDTQYF	TGTGCCAGCTTGCGGGAGGTGTCAGATACGCAGTATTTT
.	TRBV27	TRBJ2-1	.	13	CASSTPQGDEQFF	TGTGCCAGCAGTACCCCGCAGGGCGATGAGCAGTTCTTC
.	TRBV2	TRBJ2-7	.	15	CASSVKRAFPYEQYF	TGTGCCAGCAGCGTAAAGAGGGCCTTTCCCTACGAGCAGTACTTC